Described below is a single TCR beta chain sequence and its context. Its antigen remains undetermined. No quality values exist for individual bases; no much larger clone is one base distant. Here V drops 6 bases and J drops 4 bases, and the junction holds 3 bases not matched to any gene. CDR1 and CDR2 are drawn from the germline V gene: ENHRY, SYGVKD. The CDR3 holds 13 amino acids from the cysteine to the phenylalanine. CDR3 DNA only is kept here, 39 bases in frame from base 1. The entry originates in a study of T cell responses to AZD1222 COVID-19 vaccine (dated by TCRdb to the early 2020s). For the study in its entirety: A total of 233 trial participants underwent TCR sequencing, of whom under 220 had received two doses of AZD1222 and roughly 26 had received two doses of the MenACWY control vaccine. Enrollment into the trials was organized by age into subgroups of 18-55, 56-69 and 70-plus years, and those subgroups contained roughly 150, 30 and 60 TCR-sequenced participants, respectively. General conclusions and limits of the study: Participants were mostly white British, with more females than males. The authors suggested clonal diversity may have been underestimated. Because no samples from the day 14 peak response were available, repertoires could be characterized only after the peak T cell response. Spike-specific TCR breadth and depth rose significantly after two AZD1222 doses compared with day 0 and with MenACWY recipients. Epitopes outside the regions mutated in the B.1.351 and B.1.1.7 variants were reportedly recognized by nearly half of the unique spike-specific TCRs. The 56-69-year group was small, and its depth increase did not reach significance, likely because of low power. Conclusions about previously exposed vaccinees were limited because only six or seven AZD1222 recipients were SARS-CoV-2 seropositive at baseline. CD4 TCRs associated with the vaccine covered the entire spike protein, and the dominant responses were in regions 160-218 and 743-854.

The time point label, as the study defines it: about 28 days (+/-7) after the second vaccine dose. Taken with the paper, the label for treatment or condition translates to: meningococcal conjugate vaccine given as trial control. Vaccinee samples were obtained from the UK trials COV001 and COV002, which included a single-blind randomized controlled phase 2/3 trial of AZD1222 (ChAdOx1 nCoV-19) in healthy adults. For TCRbeta chain sequencing, PBMC samples from trial participants were taken at day 0 and at day 28 after the second dose. The CDR3 regions of human TCRbeta chains were subjected to immunosequencing. Concerning the study's data processing: TCRs in the repertoires were matched against a reference library of SARS-CoV-2-specific TCRs that had been generated with the MIRA antigen-specificity platform. Breadth meant the fraction of unique TCRs that were SARS-CoV-2-associated, whereas depth meant the fraction of total T cells that were SARS-CoV-2-associated. Using the MIRA data, every spike-specific TCR was mapped to the spike region that the TCR reacted to and assigned to either a CD4 or a CD8 class. Log10-transformed breadth and depth values were compared by one-way ANOVA with Sidak's multiple comparisons tests. TCRdb obtained this table from immuneACCESS and retained in-frame rearrangements with V and J assigned. These tables miss some clones; where compared with another copy, unresolved V genes account for less than half of the shortfall, and the remainder is unexplained. The DNA was the basis for D and trimming; V, J and clone size are from that table. In this sample the table shows 120,000 to 150,000 clones, roughly 86% of which occur a single time. The ten largest clones add up to roughly 5.4% of the sample.

This receptor chain uses TRBV10-3 and TRBJ1-1, with 9 middle bases fitting TRBD1. The sequenced sample was peripheral blood, obtained 28 days after the second dose of the MenACWY control vaccine. This clonotype was obtained from an adult who received the MenACWY meningococcal vaccine as a control. The CDR3 loop reads CAIRGGQGTEAFF. The sequenced DNA: TGTGCCATCAGGGGGGGACAGGGCACTGAAGCTTTCTTT.